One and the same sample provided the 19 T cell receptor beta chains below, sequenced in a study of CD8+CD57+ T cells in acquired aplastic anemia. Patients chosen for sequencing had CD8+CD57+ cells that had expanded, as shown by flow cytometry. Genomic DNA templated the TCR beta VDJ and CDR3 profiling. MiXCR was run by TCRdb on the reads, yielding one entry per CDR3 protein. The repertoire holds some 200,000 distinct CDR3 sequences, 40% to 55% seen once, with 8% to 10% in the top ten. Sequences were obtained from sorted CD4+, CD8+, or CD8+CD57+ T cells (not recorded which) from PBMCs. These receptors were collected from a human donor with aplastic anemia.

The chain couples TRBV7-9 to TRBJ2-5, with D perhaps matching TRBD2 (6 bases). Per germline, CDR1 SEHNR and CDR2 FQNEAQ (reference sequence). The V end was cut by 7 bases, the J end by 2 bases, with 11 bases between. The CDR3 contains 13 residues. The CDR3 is CASISAGQETQYF. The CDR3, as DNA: TGTGCCAGCATCAGCGCGGGACAAGAGACCCAGTACTTC.

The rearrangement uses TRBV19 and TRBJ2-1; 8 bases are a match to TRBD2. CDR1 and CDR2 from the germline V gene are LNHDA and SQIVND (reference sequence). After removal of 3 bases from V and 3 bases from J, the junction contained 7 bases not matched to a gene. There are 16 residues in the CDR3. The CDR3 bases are TGTGCCAGTAGTATCACTAGCGGACTTAACTACAATGAGCAGTTCTTC. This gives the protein CASSITSGLNYNEQFF.

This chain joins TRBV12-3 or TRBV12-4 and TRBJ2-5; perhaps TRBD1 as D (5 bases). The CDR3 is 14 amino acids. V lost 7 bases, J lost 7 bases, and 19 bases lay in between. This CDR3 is CASMKVAGLPTQYF. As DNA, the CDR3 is TGTGCCAGCATGAAAGTCGCAGGGCTGCCGACCCAGTACTTC.

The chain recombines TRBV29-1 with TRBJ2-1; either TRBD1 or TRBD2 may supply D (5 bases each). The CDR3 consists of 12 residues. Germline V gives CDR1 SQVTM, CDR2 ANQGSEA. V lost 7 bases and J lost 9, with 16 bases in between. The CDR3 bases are TGCAGCGGTAGAAGGGAAGGGACTGAGCAGTTCTTC. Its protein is CSGRREGTEQFF.

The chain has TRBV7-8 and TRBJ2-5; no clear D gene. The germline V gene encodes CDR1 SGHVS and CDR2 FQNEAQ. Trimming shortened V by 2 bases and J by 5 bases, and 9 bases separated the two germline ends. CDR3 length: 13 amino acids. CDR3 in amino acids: CASSLPIEETQYF. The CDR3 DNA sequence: TGTGCCAGCAGCTTACCCATTGAGGAGACCCAGTACTTC.

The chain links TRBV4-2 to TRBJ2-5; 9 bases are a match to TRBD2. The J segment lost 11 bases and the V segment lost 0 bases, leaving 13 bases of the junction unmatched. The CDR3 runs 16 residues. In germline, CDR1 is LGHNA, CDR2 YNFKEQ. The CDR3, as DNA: TGTGCCAGCAGCCAAGATATCGGGCTAGCGGGAATTGAGCAGTACTTC. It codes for CASSQDIGLAGIEQYF.

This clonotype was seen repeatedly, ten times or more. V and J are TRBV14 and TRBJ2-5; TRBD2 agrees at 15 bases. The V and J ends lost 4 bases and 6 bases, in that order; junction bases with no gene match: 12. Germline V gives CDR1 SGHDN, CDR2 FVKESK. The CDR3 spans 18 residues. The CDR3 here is CASSRMGLAGGSGKTQYF. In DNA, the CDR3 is TGTGCCAGCAGCCGGATGGGACTAGCGGGAGGATCCGGGAAGACCCAGTACTTC.

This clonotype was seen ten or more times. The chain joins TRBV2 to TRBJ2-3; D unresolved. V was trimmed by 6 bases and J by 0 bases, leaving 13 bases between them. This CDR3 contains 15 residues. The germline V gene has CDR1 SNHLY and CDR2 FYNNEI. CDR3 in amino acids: CASSPYRASTDTQYF. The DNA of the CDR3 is TGTGCCAGCAGCCCCTATCGGGCGAGCACAGATACGCAGTATTTT.

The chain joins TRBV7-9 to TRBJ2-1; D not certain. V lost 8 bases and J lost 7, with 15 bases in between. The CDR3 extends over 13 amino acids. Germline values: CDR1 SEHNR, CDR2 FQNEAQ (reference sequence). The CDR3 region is CASFLTPGNEQFF. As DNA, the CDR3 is TGTGCCAGCTTCCTGACTCCGGGTAATGAGCAGTTCTTC.

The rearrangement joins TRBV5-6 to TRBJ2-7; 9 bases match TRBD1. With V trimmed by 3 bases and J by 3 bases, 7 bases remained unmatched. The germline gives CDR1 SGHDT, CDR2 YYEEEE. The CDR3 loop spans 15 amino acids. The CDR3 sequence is CASSSLTGGNYEQYF. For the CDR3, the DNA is TGTGCCAGCAGCTCCTTGACAGGGGGTAACTACGAGCAGTACTTC. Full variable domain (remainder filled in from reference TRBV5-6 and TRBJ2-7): DAGVTQSPTHLIKTRGQQVTLRCSPKSGHDTVSWYQQALGQGPQFIFQYYEEEERQRGNFPDRFSGHQFPNYSSELNVNALLLGDSALYLCASSSLTGGNYEQYFGPGTRLTVT.

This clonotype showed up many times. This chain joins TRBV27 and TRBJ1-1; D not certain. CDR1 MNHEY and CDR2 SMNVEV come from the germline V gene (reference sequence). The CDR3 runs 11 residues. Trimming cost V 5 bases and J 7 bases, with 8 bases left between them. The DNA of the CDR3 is TGTGCCAGCAGTCATCGGGGTGAAGCTTTCTTT. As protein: CASSHRGEAFF.

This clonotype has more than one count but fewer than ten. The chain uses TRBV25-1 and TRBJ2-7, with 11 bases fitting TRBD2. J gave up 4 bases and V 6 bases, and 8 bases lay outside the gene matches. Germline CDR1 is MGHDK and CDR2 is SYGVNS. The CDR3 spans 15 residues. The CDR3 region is CASSPLAGDLYEQYF. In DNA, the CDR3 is TGTGCCAGCAGCCCACTAGCGGGGGACCTATACGAGCAGTACTTC.

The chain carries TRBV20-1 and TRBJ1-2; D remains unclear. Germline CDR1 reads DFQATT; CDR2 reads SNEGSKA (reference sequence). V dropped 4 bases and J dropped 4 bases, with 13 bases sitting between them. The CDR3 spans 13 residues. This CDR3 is CSANTGASYGYTF. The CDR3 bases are TGCAGTGCTAATACGGGTGCAAGCTATGGCTACACCTTC.

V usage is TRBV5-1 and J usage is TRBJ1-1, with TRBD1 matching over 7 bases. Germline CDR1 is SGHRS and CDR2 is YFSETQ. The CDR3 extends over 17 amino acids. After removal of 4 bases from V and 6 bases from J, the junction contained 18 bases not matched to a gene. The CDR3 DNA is TGCGCCAGCAGCCCGGGGGCAGGGGGATGGTCTGGCGCTGAAGCTTTCTTT. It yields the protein CASSPGAGGWSGAEAFF.

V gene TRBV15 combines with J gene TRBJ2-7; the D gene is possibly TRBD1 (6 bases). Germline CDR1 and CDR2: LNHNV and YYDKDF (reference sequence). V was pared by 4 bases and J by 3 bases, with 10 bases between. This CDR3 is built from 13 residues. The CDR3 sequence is CATSTDRNYEQYF. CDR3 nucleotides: TGTGCCACCAGCACCGACAGGAACTACGAGCAGTACTTC.

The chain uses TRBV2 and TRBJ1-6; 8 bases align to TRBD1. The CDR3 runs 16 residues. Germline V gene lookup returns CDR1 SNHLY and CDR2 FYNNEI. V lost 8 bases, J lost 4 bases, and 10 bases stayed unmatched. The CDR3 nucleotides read TGTGCCAGCCTGGACAGGGTACGAGGGTATAATTCACCCCTCCACTTT. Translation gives CASLDRVRGYNSPLHF. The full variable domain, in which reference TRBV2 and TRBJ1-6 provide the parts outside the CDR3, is EPEVTQTPSHQVTQMGQEVILRCVPISNHLYFYWYRQILGQKVEFLVSFYNNEISEKSEIFDDQFSVERPDGSNFTLKIRSTKLEDSAMYFCASLDRVRGYNSPLHFGNGTRLTVT.

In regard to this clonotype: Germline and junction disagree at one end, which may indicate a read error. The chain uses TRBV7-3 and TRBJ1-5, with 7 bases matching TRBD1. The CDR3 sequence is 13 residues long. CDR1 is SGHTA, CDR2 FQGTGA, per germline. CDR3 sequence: CASSWTGNQPQHF. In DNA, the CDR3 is TGTGCCAGCAGCTGGACAGGCAACCAGCCCCAGCATTTT.

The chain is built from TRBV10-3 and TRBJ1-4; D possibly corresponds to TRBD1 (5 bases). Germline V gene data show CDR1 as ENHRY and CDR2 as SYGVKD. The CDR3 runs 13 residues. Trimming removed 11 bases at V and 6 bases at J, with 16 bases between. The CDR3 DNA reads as TGTGCCGCCCGGGACCGGGCGGATGAAAAACTGTTTTTT. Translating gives CAARDRADEKLFF.

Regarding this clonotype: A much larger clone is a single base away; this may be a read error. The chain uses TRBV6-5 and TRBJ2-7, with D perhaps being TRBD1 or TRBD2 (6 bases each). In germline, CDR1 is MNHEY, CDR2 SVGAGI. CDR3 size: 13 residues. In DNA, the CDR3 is TGTGCCAGCAGTTCAAACGGCGGGGCTAGGGGGGACTTC. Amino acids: CASSSNGGARGDF.